This is a list of T cell receptor beta chains from one sample in a study of cytomegalovirus exposure and HLA in healthy donors. Libraries were prepared by immunoSEQ multiplex PCR; TCRdb keeps only in-frame clonotypes and omits some of them. The data contain about 86,000 clones, around 74% of them singletons. Sequenced: PBMCs. These receptors were taken from a woman between 45 and 65 years old in good health and CMV-seropositive. Both conserved end residues are part of each CDR3. The size entry is marked missing in some rows and otherwise reads once, few, many or a size class.

TRBV6-5,few,CASSYAERPHNEQFF
TRBV30,NA,CASSRVLRGQYF
TRBV10-1,NA,CASSPTGSPGGYTF
TRBV19,NA,CASNRGDTGELFF
TRBV28,once,CASSLTGSSNQPQHF
TRBV27,NA,CASSFQGFYGYTF
TRBV19,NA,CASSSHGSGANVLTF
TRBV7-9,NA,CASSPDYSYEQYF
TRBV5-4,NA,CASSLGPGMNTEAFF
TRBV2,NA,CASSGTGGAGANVLTF
TRBV19,NA,CASSIEGGSNTGELFF
TRBV19,NA,CASSFTKDREAFF
TRBV5-1,NA,CASSLYGGETQYF
TRBV6-5,many,CASRVPSGDAGELFF
TRBV6-1,few,CASSSGQSNQPQHF
TRBV6-1,NA,CASSRGTEAFF
TRBV30,NA,CAWGGGRNNQPQHF
TRBV5-4,NA,CASSLGGAGNTIYF
TRBV28,once,CASLGLSYNEQFF
TRBV15,NA,CATSNKGGGRINEQFF
TRBV28,NA,CASSSSGRVYEQYF
TRBV19,NA,CASNRKNSNQPQHF
TRBV4-1,NA,CASSQDKFGLTNTEAFF
TRBV4-1,NA,CASSQGNLARRGTDTQYF
TRBV30,NA,CAWSLAGYYNEQFF
TRBV5-5,few,CASTGGGQETQYF
TRBV4-1,NA,CASSRRQGRTEAFF
TRBV27,NA,CASSTLLRAGTSSYEQYF
TRBV20-1,few,CSASPAGGQYF
TRBV6-4,NA,CASSPTSGGYNEQFF
TRBV28,NA,CASSMNSYEQYF
TRBV30,NA,CAWRAGGAGYEQYF
TRBV6-6,NA,CASSYGGETDQPQHF
TRBV27,NA,CATAEAVGNTIYF
TRBV6-6,NA,CASSSPGGREYEQYF
TRBV2,NA,CASRTKTGPRRLGTQYF
TRBV15,NA,CATSRGISSGTDTQYF
TRBV27,NA,CASSLQGRDTEAFF
TRBV7-9,NA,CASSLGTGIEAFF
TRBV29-1,NA,CSVSTRQGNQPQHF
TRBV4-1,NA,CASSQDRNYGYTF
TRBV7-8,NA,CASSLVPIAGGGANVLTF
TRBV28,NA,CASRMTKRVLTYEQYF
TRBV14,NA,CASSHPPTMNTEAFF
TRBV10-3,NA,CAIQGNTGELFF
TRBV11-3,NA,CASSSMGDYGETQYF
TRBV30,NA,CAWSWDRATGELFF
TRBV6-5,once,CASSYSAVLGGYTF
TRBV4-2,few,CASSPGTGQGAFDEQYF
TRBV6-1,NA,CASSEMVAGVFEQYF
TRBV2,NA,CARGTGGDAQETQYF
TRBV19,once,CATRGTSGRSGEQYF
TRBV6-1,NA,CASFTGTGGFGYTF
TRBV15,NA,CATSRPTSGGGDTQYF
TRBV6-1,few,CASSEESGRANEQYF